The rows below give T cell receptor beta chains drawn from one sample of a study of beta chain features in type 1 diabetes. Method: immunoSEQ multiplex PCR; TCRdb's copy keeps in-frame clones and lacks some. The sample includes 900,000 or so clones, roughly 16% of them seen just once. Sequencing input: naive CD4+ T cells from blood. The receptor set was obtained from a woman between 18 and 29 years old in good health. Both conserved end residues are part of each CDR3. D genes are given only for firm matches. Some rows have no size entry. The others give once, few or many, or a class for an expanded clone.

size	D	J	V	CDR3	DNA
.	.	TRBJ2-3	TRBV7-2	CASSLLVRATDTQYF	TGTGCCAGCAGCTTACTAGTCAGAGCAACAGATACGCAGTATTTT
many	.	TRBJ1-5	TRBV21-1	CASSKTGDSNQPQHF	TGTGCCAGCAGCAAGACAGGGGATAGCAATCAGCCCCAGCATTTT
.	.	TRBJ1-1	TRBV7-9	CASSLLRGGMNTEAFF	TGTGCCAGCAGCTTGCTCAGGGGTGGGATGAACACTGAAGCTTTCTTT
few	.	TRBJ2-2	TRBV7-8	CASSSTRELFF	TGTGCCAGCAGCTCGACGAGGGAGCTGTTTTTT
.	.	TRBJ1-4	TRBV29-1	CSGGQTNEKLFF	TGCAGCGGTGGGCAAACTAATGAAAAACTGTTTTTT
.	.	TRBJ2-3	TRBV2	CASSEEGDATQYF	TGTGCCAGCAGTGAAGAGGGGGACGCCACGCAGTATTTT
few	.	TRBJ2-7	TRBV28	CASSFRSYEQYF	TGTGCCAGCAGTTTCCGTTCCTACGAGCAGTACTTC
.	.	TRBJ1-3	TRBV28	CATEDGYSGNTIYF	TGTGCCACCGAGGACGGCTACTCTGGAAACACCATATATTTT
.	TRBD1	TRBJ2-5	TRBV9	CASSAHRGPETQYF	TGTGCCAGCAGCGCCCACAGGGGTCCGGAGACCCAGTACTTC
few	TRBD1	TRBJ2-4	TRBV7-3	CASSPNRDRVAKNIQYF	TGTGCCAGCAGCCCTAACAGGGACAGGGTAGCCAAAAACATTCAGTACTTC
.	.	TRBJ2-5	TRBV9	CASSVVGGRRETQYF	TGTGCCAGCAGCGTAGTGGGAGGAAGGAGGGAGACCCAGTACTTC
few	.	TRBJ1-2	TRBV6-5	CASRGRADGYTF	TGTGCCAGCCGAGGGAGGGCGGATGGCTACACCTTC
.	.	TRBJ1-1	TRBV7-2	CASSLRQDYTEAFF	TGTGCCAGCAGCTTGCGACAGGACTACACTGAAGCTTTCTTT
few	.	TRBJ2-2	TRBV14	CASSQDWGRISPGNSSGELFF	TGTGCCAGCAGCCAAGATTGGGGACGAATTTCCCCCGGTAATTCGTCCGGGGAGCTGTTTTTT
few	.	TRBJ1-2	TRBV19	CASSIVQGRALIYGYTF	TGTGCCAGTAGTATCGTTCAGGGCCGGGCGCTGATATATGGCTACACCTTC
few	TRBD2	TRBJ2-5	TRBV6-5	CASSYAGGWQETQYF	TGTGCCAGCAGTTACGCGGGAGGTTGGCAAGAGACCCAGTACTTC
.	.	TRBJ2-2	TRBV7-9	CASSLGKWPDREELFF	TGTGCCAGCAGCTTAGGAAAGTGGCCGGACCGGGAGGAGCTGTTTTTT
.	.	TRBJ1-2	TRBV7-8	CASSLWGPTRDGYTF	TGTGCCAGCAGCCTTTGGGGCCCCACAAGGGATGGCTACACCTTC
.	TRBD1	TRBJ1-1	TRBV5-1	CASTRTGANTEAFF	TGCGCCAGCACCCGGACAGGGGCGAACACTGAAGCTTTCTTT
.	TRBD1	TRBJ2-1	TRBV2	CASSDVTGRSYNEQFF	TGTGCCAGCAGCGACGTGACAGGGCGTTCGTACAATGAGCAGTTCTTC
.	.	TRBJ1-2	TRBV28	CASSPNLVTGYTF	TGTGCCAGCAGTCCAAACCTGGTAACTGGCTACACCTTC
.	TRBD2	TRBJ2-7	TRBV18	CASSPRLAGADEQYF	TGTGCCAGCTCACCCCGACTAGCGGGAGCGGACGAGCAGTACTTC
.	.	TRBJ1-5	TRBV7-9	CASSSQNQPQHF	TGTGCCAGCAGCTCACAAAATCAGCCCCAGCATTTT
few	TRBD1	TRBJ1-5	TRBV28	CASSWTGGIGQPQHF	TGTGCCAGCAGTTGGACAGGGGGAATTGGTCAGCCCCAGCATTTT
.	TRBD1	TRBJ1-2	TRBV18	CASSPGQVLVYGYTF	TGTGCCAGCTCACCGGGACAGGTGTTAGTCTATGGCTACACCTTC
.	.	TRBJ2-3	TRBV29-1	CSVERVLSTDTQYF	TGCAGCGTTGAACGGGTTTTGAGCACAGATACGCAGTATTTT